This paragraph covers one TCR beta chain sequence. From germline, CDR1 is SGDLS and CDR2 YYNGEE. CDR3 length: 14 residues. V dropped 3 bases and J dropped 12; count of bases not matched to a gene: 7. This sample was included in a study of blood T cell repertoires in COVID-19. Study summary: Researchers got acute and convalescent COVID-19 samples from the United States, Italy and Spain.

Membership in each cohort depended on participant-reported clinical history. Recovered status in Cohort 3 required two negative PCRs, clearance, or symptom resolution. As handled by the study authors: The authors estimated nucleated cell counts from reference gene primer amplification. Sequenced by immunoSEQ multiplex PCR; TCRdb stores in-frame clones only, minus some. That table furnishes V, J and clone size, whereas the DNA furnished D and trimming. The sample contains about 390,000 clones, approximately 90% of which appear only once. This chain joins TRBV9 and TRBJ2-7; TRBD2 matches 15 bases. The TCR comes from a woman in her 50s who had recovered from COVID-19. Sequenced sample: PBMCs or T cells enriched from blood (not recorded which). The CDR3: CASSEGTSGGNTYF. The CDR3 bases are TGTGCCAGCAGCGAGGGGACTAGCGGGGGGAATACGTACTTC.